This T cell receptor (beta chain) was found in a study of blood T cells in healthy people across ages. PCR was performed a second time for about 6 to 12 cycles using a sample-barcoded 5' primer and a J-beta primer mix. TCRdb redid the calling of the 5' RACE reads with MiXCR, one entry per CDR3 protein. The data show 700,000 to 800,000 distinct CDR3 sequences, roughly two fifths seen once. There are 12 residues in the CDR3. V dropped 1 base and J dropped 5 bases, with 6 bases sitting between them. Germline values: CDR1 LGHDT, CDR2 YNNKEL (reference sequence). The receptor's source is a woman between 55 and 75 years old in good health. V usage is TRBV3-1 and J usage is TRBJ2-7; perhaps TRBD1 as D (5 bases). Material for sequencing was blood. The CDR3 loop is CASSQGGDEQYF. The CDR3 DNA sequence: TGTGCCAGCAGCCAAGGGGGCGACGAGCAGTACTTC.